This T cell receptor beta chain stems from a study of CD8+ T cells in alopecia areata. About the study: Patients in the treated group were given tofacitinib by mouth, 5 to 10 mg twice a day.

This clone was seen a handful of times. Its antigen is not known. Treatment: oral pan-JAK inhibitor, 5-10 mg twice daily. Sorted out of PBMCs were CD4+ T cells and CD8+ T cells. Trimming removed 6 bases from V and 6 bases from J; junction bases left unmatched: 10. The length of the CDR3 is 15 residues. Germline assignment: CDR1 MNHNY and CDR2 SVGAGI (reference sequence). It was cDNA, reverse transcribed from extracted RNA, that served as the sequencing template. Sequenced by immunoSEQ multiplex PCR; TCRdb stores in-frame clones only, minus some. In the table there are 200,000 to 250,000 clones, roughly two fifths of which are singletons. Study outcomes and limitations: Clonality in lesional scalp, especially alopecia totalis/universalis, exceeded that of normal scalp.

The chain is built from TRBV6-6 and TRBJ2-3; 9 bases line up with TRBD1. Sample: CD4+ T cells sorted from blood, taken at approximately week 30, from a patient treated with tofacitinib. This clonotype originated in a human donor with alopecia areata. The CDR3 here is CASSPTGGEGDTQYF. DNA for the CDR3: TGTGCCAGCAGCCCAACAGGGGGCGAAGGGGATACGCAGTATTTT.